Listed here is a single T cell receptor (beta chain). Its antigen is unidentified. This sample is part of a study of T cells in Graves' hyperthyroidism and ophthalmopathy. TCR beta CDR3 region amplification was performed from RNA transcripts. The HTBI primer set drove a first-round RT-PCR of the TCR CDR3. In TCRdb, the multiplex PCR reads were re-called with MiXCR into one record per CDR3 protein. The table lists some 570,000 distinct CDR3 sequences, 17% of them singletons. V was trimmed by 5 bases and J by 5 bases, leaving 11 bases between them. CDR3 length: 13 residues. Whole-study findings and limits: The majority of expanded thyroid clonotypes above 0.001 also appeared in blood.

The sample consisted of blood. The chain is built from TRBV12-3 or TRBV12-4 and TRBJ2-3; D uncertain. This TCR derives from a woman younger than 35 with Graves' ophthalmopathy. The CDR3 coding sequence is TGTGCCAGCAGTCGGAACCCCCTAGATACGCAGTATTTT. Translating it yields CASSRNPLDTQYF.